This record looks at one TCR beta chain sequence and its context. The antigen remains unidentified. There are 15 residues in the CDR3. V lost 2 bases to trimming and J lost 3 bases, with 11 bases between them. The V gene's germline CDR1 is SNHLY and CDR2 FYNNEI. The record originates from a study of beta chain features in type 1 diabetes. Study outcomes and limitations: The study found fewer insertions and more deletions at VDJ junctions in type 1 diabetes patients. When Type 1 diabetes patients were examined, their TCRB CDR3s proved moderately but significantly shorter in all four CD4+ subsets. Reads derived from cDNA could over-represent cells showing high TCR expression.

Each of the CD4+ naive, central memory, regulatory and stem cell-like memory populations was sorted via CD45RO/CCR7/CD25/CD127/CD95/CD27. Sequenced material consisted of expressed TCRB transcripts (all of the isolated RNA was reverse transcribed). TCRdb keeps only in-frame clones here, not all; method: immunoSEQ multiplex PCR. The sample has 100,000 to 150,000 clones, approximately 10% seen once. The chain is built from TRBV2 and TRBJ2-1; D is ambiguous. The sequence came from a man between 25 and 39 years old with type 1 diabetes. Material for sequencing was central memory CD4+ T cells from blood. CDR3: CASSERASDYNEQFF. CDR3 DNA: TGTGCCAGCAGTGAAAGAGCGTCCGACTACAATGAGCAGTTCTTC.